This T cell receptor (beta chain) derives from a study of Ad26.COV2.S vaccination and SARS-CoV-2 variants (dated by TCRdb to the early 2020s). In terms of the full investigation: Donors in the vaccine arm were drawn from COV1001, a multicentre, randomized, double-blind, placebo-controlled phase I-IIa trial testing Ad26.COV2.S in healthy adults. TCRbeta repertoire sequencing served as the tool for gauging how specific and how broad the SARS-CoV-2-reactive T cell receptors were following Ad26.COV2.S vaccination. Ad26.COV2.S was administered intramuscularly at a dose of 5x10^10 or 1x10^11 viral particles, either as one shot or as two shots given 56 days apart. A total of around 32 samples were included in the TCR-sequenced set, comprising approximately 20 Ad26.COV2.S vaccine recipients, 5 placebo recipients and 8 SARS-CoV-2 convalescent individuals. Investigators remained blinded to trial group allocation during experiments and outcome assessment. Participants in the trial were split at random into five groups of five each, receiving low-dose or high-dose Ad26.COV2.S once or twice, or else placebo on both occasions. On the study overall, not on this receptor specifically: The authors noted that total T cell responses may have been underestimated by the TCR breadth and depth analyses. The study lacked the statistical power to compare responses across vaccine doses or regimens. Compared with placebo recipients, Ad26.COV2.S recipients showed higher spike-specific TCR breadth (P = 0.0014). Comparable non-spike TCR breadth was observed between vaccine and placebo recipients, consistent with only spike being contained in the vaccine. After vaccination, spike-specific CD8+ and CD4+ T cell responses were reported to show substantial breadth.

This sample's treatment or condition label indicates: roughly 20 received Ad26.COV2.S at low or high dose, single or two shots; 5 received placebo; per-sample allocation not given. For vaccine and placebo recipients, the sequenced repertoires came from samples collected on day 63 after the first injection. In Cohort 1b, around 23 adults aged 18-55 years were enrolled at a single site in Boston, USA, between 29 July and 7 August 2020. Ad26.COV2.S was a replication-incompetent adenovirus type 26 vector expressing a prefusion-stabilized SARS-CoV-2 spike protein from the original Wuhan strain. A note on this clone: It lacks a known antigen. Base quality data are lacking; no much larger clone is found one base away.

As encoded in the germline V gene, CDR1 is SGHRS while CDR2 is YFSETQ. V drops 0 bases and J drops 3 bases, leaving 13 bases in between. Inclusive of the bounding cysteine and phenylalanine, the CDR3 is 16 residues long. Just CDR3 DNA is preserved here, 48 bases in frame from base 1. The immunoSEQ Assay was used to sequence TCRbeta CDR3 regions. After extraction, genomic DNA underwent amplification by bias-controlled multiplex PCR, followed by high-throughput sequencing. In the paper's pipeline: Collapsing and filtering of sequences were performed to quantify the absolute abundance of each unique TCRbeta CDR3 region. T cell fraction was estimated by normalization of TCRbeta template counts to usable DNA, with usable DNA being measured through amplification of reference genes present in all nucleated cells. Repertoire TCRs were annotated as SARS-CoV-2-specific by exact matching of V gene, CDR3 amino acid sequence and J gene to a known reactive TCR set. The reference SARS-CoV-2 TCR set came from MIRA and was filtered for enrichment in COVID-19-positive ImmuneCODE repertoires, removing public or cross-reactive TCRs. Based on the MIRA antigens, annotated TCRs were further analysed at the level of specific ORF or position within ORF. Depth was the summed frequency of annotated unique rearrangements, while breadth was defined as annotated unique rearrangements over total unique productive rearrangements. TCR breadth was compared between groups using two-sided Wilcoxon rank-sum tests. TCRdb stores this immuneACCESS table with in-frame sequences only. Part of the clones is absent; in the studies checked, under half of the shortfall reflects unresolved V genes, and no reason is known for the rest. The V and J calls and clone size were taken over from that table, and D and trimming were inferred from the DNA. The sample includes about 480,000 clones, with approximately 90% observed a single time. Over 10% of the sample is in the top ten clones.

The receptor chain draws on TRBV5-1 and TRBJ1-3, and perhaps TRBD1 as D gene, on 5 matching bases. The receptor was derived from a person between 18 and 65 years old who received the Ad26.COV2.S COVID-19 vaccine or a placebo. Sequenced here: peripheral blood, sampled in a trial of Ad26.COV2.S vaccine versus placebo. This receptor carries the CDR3 CASSLALLGGGNTIYF. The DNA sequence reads TGCGCCAGCAGCTTGGCCCTTTTGGGGGGTGGAAACACCATATATTTT.